The T cell receptor (beta chain) described here comes from a study of persistence of HIV-infected CD4 T cells. The overall study: Suppressive ART had lasted a median of about 8 years.

This nonspecific control used anti-CD3/anti-CD28 bead stimulation of CD4+ T cells. Sorting selected CD4+ T cells upregulating both CD40 ligand and CD69. Per the germline V gene, CDR1 is SQVTM and CDR2 is ANQGSEA. V was shortened by 5 bases and J by 0 bases, with 14 bases between the two germline ends. The CDR3 extends over 14 amino acids. This was the immunoSEQ version 4 assay in survey mode. Sequencing was performed with immunoSEQ multiplex PCR; in TCRdb, only in-frame clones are kept and a portion is missing. Of about 47,000 clones listed, roughly 92% are singletons. This clone was seen only once. Its antigen remains unidentified.

The input for sequencing was CD4+ T cells sorted from PBMCs after roughly 18-hour stimulation, taken from a patient who received antiretroviral therapy. The chain joins TRBV29-1 to TRBJ2-7; a weak D match, TRBD2 (6 bases). This sequence originates from an adult man with HIV who was CMV-seropositive. The CDR3, as DNA: TGCAGCGTTCTTGAGGAGGGGCACTCCTACGAGCAGTACTTC. Residues: CSVLEEGHSYEQYF.